This T cell receptor (beta chain) was sequenced in a study of blood T cell repertoires in COVID-19. Participants reported their clinical history, and cohort assignment relied on those reports. The CDR3 covers 14 residues. V lost 5 bases and J lost 5; bases outside the gene matches: 7. In germline, CDR1 is PRHDT, CDR2 FYEKMQ (reference sequence). Sequencing was performed with immunoSEQ multiplex PCR; in TCRdb, only in-frame clones are kept and a portion is missing. The sample carries over 150,000 clones, more than 80% recorded once. The clonotype comes from a man aged 40-49 years who had recovered from COVID-19. What was sequenced was PBMCs or T cells enriched from blood (not recorded which). The V gene is TRBV13, the J gene TRBJ2-7, with TRBD1 matching 9 bases. The CDR3 nucleotides are TGTGCCAGCAGCGCGGACAGGGGTGCGCACGAGCAGTACTTC. Translated, it gives CASSADRGAHEQYF.